This TCR beta chain was identified during a study of Graves' ophthalmopathy and Graves' hyperthyroidism. The CDR3 runs 16 residues. Germline CDR1 is SGHVS and CDR2 is FQNEAQ. V was cut by 6 bases and J by 5 bases, with 22 bases left in between. Amplification of the TCR beta CDR3 regions used RNA transcripts (as template). Second-round multiplex PCR followed a first-round RT-PCR using HTBI primers. MiXCR was run by TCRdb on the multiplex PCR reads, yielding one entry per CDR3 protein. The table has about 620,000 distinct CDR3 sequences, 20% to 25% seen once. The sample taken for sequencing was peripheral blood. This chain joins TRBV7-8 and TRBJ2-5; D is possibly TRBD1 or TRBD2 (6 bases each). The sequence was collected from a woman between 18 and 29 years old with stable Graves' hyperthyroidism. Some clones in this sample may be carry-over from other donors' samples. CDR3 protein: CASSPTAGQGGETQYF. The CDR3 coding sequence is TGTGCCAGCAGTCCGACCGCGGGACAAGGGGGGGAGACCCAGTACTTC.